This TCR beta chain was recovered during a study of a mutant IDH1 vaccine in newly diagnosed glioma. Study background: Across weeks 1, 3, 5, 7, 11, 15, 19 and 23, patients received a vaccination each time, eight in all.

The time point denotes: week 11, during vaccination. Topical imiquimod accompanied each vaccine dose, which consisted of 300 ug of mutant IDH1 20-mer peptide. Germline CDR1 MNHEY, CDR2 SMNVEV (reference sequence). CDR3 size: 15 residues. Trimming stripped 3 bases from V and 2 bases from J, with 12 bases between. The data were produced by immunoSEQ multiplex PCR, yet TCRdb's version contains in-frame clones alone and is incomplete. Here the sample spans under 150,000 clones, roughly 90% being singletons. Details on this clone: Its antigen is unidentified.

The sequence was obtained from a woman aged 45-65 years with glioma. Material: PBMCs, obtained from a glioma patient whose treatment included an IDH1 peptide vaccine. The chain joins TRBV27 to TRBJ2-3; the D gene is possibly TRBD1 (5 bases). In DNA, the CDR3 is TGTGCCAGCAGTTTCCGAGACAGACACACAGATACGCAGTATTTT. Its protein is CASSFRDRHTDTQYF.